This T cell receptor (beta chain) was sequenced for a study of T cells expressing NK-cell markers. Across the whole study: Within the sequenced cohort of eight donors, seven exhibited HCMV seropositivity and one was seronegative.

Reprocessing the 5' RACE reads, TCRdb reports a single entry for every CDR3 protein and omits DNA. The table for this sample gives 350,000 to 450,000 distinct CDR3 sequences. Per the germline V gene, CDR1 is SNHLY and CDR2 is FYNNEI. The CDR3 is 14 amino acids. This chain links TRBV2 with TRBJ2-2; no DNA is available, so the TRBD2 call from TCRdb remains unchecked. What was sequenced was blood T cells: a sorted CD56 or NKG2C T cell subset, CD4+ or CD8+ T cells, or bulk PBMC T cells (not recorded which). This clonotype originated in a man aged 18 to 69 in good health. The CDR3 protein is CASSEGWRNGELFF.